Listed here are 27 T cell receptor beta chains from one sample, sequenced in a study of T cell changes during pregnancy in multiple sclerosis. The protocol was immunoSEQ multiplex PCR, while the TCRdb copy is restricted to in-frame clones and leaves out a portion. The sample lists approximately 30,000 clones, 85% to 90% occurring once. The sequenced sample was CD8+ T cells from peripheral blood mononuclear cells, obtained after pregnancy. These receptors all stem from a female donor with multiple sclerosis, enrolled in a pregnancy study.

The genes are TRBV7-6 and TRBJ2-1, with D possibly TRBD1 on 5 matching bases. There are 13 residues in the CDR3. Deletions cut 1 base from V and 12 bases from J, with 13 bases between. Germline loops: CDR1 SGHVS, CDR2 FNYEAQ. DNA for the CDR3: TGTGCCAGCAGCTTAGGTCGTGGGGCCTGGCAGTTCTTC. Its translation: CASSLGRGAWQFF.

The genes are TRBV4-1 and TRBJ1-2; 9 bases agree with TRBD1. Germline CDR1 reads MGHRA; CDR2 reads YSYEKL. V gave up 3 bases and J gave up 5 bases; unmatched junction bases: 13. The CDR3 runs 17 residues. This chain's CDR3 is CASSQDTGTGTNYGYTF. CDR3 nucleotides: TGCGCCAGCAGCCAGGATACCGGGACAGGGACAAATTATGGCTACACCTTC.

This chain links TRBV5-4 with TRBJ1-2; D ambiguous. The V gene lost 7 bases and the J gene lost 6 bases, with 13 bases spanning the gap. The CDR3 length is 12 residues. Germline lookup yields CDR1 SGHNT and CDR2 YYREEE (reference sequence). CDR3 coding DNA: TGTGCCAGCCGCCGCGGGTCAGATGGCTACACCTTC. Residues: CASRRGSDGYTF.

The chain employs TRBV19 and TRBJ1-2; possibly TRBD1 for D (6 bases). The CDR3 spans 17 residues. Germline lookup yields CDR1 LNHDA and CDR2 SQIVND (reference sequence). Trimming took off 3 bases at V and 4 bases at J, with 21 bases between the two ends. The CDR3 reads CASSMGAGRLGIYGYTF. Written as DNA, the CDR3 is TGTGCCAGTAGTATGGGGGCAGGGCGTTTAGGCATCTATGGCTACACCTTC.

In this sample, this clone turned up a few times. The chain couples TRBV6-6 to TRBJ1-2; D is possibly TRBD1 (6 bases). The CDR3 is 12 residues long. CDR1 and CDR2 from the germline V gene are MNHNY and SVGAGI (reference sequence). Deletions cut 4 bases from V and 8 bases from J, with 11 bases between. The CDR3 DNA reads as TGTGCCAGCAGTTTCCCAGGGGACGGCTACACCTTC. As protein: CASSFPGDGYTF.

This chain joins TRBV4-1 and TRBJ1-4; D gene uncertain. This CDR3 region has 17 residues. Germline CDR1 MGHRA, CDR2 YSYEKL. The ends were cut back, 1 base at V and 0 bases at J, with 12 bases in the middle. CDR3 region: CASSQAGGTATNEKLFF. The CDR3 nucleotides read TGCGCCAGCAGCCAAGCCGGCGGTACCGCAACTAATGAAAAACTGTTTTTT.

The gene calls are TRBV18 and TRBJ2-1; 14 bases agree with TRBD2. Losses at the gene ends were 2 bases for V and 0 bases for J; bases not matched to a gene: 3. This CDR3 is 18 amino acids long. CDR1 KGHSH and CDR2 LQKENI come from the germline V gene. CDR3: CASSPGLAGGPSYNEQFF. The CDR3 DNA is TGTGCCAGCTCACCAGGACTAGCGGGGGGCCCCTCCTACAATGAGCAGTTCTTC.

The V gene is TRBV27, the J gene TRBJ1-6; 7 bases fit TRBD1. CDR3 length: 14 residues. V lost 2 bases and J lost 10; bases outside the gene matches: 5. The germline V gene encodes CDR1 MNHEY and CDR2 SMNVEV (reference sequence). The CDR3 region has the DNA TGTGCCAGCAGTTTAACAGGGGTGTGGTCACCCCTCCACTTT. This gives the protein CASSLTGVWSPLHF.

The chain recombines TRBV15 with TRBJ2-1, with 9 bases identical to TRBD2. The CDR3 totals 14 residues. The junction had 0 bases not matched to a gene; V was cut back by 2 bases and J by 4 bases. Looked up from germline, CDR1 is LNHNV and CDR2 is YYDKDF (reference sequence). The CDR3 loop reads CATSRLAGYNEQFF. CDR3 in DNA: TGTGCCACCAGCAGACTAGCGGGATACAATGAGCAGTTCTTC.

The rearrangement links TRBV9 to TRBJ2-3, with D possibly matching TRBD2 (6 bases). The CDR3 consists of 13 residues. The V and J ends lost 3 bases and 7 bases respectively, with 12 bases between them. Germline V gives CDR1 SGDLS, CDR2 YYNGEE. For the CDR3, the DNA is TGTGCCAGCAGCGCTAGGACTACCTATACGCAGTATTTT. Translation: CASSARTTYTQYF.

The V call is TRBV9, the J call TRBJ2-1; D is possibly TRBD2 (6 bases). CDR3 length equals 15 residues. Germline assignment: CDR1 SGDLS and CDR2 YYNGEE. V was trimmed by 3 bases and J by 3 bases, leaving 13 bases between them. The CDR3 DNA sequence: TGTGCCAGCAGCGCCCCCGGGACTCGCTACAATGAGCAGTTCTTC. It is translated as CASSAPGTRYNEQFF.

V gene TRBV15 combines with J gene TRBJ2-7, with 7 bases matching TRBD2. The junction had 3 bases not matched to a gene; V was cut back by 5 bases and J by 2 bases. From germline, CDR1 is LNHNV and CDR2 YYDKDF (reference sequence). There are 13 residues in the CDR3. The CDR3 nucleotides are TGTGCCACCAGCGCGGGGGAGCCCTACGAGCAGTACTTC. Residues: CATSAGEPYEQYF. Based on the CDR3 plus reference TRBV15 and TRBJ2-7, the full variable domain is DAMVIQNPRYQVTQFGKPVTLSCSQTLNHNVMYWYQQKSSQAPKLLFHYYDKDFNNEADTPDNFQSRRPNTSFCFLDIRSPGLGDTAMYLCATSAGEPYEQYFGPGTRLTVT.

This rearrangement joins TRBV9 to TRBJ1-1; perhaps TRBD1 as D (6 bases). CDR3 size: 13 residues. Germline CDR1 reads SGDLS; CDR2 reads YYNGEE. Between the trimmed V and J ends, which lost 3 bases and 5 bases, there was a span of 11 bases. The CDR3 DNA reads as TGTGCCAGCAGCGGACAGGTGGCGACTGAAGCTTTCTTT. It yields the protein CASSGQVATEAFF.

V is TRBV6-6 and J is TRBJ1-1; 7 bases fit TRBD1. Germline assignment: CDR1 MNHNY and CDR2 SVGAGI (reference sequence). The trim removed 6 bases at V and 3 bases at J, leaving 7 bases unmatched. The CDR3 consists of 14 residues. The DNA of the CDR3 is TGTGCCAGCAGCCACAGGGGACGAGACACTGAAGCTTTCTTT. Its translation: CASSHRGRDTEAFF.

Written as DNA, the CDR3 is TGTGCCAGCAGCTGGGACAGAGACACTGAAGCTTTCTTT. Its protein product is CASSWDRDTEAFF. The V call is TRBV7-6, the J call TRBJ1-1, with 7 bases lining up with TRBD1. Trimming removed 4 bases from V and 3 bases from J; junction bases left unmatched: 2. The CDR3 totals 13 residues. Per germline, CDR1 SGHVS and CDR2 FNYEAQ.

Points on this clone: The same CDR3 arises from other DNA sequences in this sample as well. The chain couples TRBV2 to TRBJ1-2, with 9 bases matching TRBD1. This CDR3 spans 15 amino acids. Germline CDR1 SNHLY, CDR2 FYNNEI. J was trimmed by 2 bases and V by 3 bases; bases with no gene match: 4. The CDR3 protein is CASSEGTGSNYGYTF. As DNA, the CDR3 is TGTGCCAGCAGTGAGGGGACAGGGTCCAACTATGGCTACACCTTC.

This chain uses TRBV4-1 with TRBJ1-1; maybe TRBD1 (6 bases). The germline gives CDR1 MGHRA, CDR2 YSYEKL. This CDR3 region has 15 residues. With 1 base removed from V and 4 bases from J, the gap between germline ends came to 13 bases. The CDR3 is CASSQGKGGTTEAFF. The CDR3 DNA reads TGCGCCAGCAGCCAAGGAAAGGGGGGGACCACTGAAGCTTTCTTT.

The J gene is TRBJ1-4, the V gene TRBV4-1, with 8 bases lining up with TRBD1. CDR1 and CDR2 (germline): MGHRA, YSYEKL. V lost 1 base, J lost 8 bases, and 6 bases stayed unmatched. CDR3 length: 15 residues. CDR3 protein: CASSQADRVGEKLFF. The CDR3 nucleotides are TGCGCCAGCAGCCAAGCGGACAGGGTAGGAGAAAAACTGTTTTTT.

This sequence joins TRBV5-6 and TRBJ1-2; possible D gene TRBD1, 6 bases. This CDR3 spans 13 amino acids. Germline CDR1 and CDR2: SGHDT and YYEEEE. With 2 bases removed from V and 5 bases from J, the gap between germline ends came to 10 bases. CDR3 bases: TGTGCCAGCAGCTTCCAAGGGGGATATGGCTACACCTTC. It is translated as CASSFQGGYGYTF.

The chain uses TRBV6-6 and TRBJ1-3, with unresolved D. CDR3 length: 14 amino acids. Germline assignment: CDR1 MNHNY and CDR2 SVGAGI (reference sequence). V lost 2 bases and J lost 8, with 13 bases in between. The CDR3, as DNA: TGTGCCAGCAGTTACGGTCACATTTTGGACACCATATATTTT. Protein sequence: CASSYGHILDTIYF.

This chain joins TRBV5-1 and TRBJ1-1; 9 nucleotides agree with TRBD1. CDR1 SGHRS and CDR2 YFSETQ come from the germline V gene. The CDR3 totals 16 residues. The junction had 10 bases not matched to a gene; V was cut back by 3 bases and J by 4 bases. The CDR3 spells CASSSTGGDMGTEAFF. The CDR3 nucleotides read TGCGCCAGCAGCTCCACAGGGGGCGACATGGGCACTGAAGCTTTCTTT.

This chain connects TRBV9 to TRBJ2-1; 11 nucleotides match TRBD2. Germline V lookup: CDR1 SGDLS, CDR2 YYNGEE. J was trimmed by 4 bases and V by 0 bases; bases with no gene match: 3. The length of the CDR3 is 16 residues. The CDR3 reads CASSVGLAGTYNEQFF. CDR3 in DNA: TGTGCCAGCAGCGTAGGACTAGCGGGGACGTACAATGAGCAGTTCTTC.

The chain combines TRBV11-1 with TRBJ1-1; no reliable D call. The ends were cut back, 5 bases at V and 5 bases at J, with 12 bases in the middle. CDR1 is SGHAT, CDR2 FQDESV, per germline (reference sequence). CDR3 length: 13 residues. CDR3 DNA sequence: TGTGCCAGCAGCGTAATGCGAGGGACTGAAGCTTTCTTT. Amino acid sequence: CASSVMRGTEAFF.

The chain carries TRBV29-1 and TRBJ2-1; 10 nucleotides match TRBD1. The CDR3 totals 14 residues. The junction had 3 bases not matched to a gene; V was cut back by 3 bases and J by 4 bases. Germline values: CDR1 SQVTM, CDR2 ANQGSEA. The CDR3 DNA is TGCAGCGTTGAGTCGGACAGGGGGTACAATGAGCAGTTCTTC. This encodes CSVESDRGYNEQFF.

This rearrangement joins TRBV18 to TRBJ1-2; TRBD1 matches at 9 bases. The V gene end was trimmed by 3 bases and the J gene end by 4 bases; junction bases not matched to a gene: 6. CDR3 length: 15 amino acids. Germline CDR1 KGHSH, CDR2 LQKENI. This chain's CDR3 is CASSPGQGDLYGYTF. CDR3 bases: TGTGCCAGCTCACCGGGACAGGGAGACCTCTATGGCTACACCTTC.

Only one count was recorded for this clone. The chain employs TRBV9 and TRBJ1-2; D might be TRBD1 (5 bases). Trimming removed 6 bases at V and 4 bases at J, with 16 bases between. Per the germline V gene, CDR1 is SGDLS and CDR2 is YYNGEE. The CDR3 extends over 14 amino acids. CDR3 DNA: TGTGCCAGCACCCCGGCTGTAGGGGCCTATGGCTACACCTTC. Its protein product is CASTPAVGAYGYTF.

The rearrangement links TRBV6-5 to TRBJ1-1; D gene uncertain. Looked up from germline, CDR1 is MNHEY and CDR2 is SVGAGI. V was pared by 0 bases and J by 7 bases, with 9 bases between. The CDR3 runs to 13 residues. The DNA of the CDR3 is TGTGCCAGCAGTTACTCGAGCCGATATGAAGCTTTCTTT. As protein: CASSYSSRYEAFF.